Presented here are 7 T cell receptor beta chains from one specimen sequenced in a study of cytomegalovirus exposure and HLA in healthy donors. Primers included in the PCR were 60 Vbeta and 13 Jbeta primers. Produced via immunoSEQ multiplex PCR; TCRdb's table is partial and in-frame only. This table has approximately 120,000 clones, approximately 80% appearing once. Sequencing was performed on PBMCs. The receptors here all came from a middle-aged woman in good health and CMV-seropositive.

This clone was counted once. The rearrangement uses TRBV28 and TRBJ2-5; D perhaps matches TRBD1 (5 bases). CDR1 is MDHEN and CDR2 is SYDVKM in the germline V gene. CDR3 length equals 14 residues. V was shortened by 9 bases and J by 5 bases, with 19 bases between the two germline ends. Here the CDR3 DNA reads TGTGCCAGTGTGATCGCTGGGGCACGGGAGACCCAGTACTTC. Translated: CASVIAGARETQYF.

The J gene is TRBJ2-7, the V gene TRBV28, with 8 positions matching TRBD1. The V gene end was trimmed by 5 bases and the J gene end by 3 bases; junction bases not matched to a gene: 9. The CDR3 consists of 15 residues. Germline assignment: CDR1 MDHEN and CDR2 SYDVKM. The CDR3 spells CASSQLDRALYEQYF. CDR3 DNA sequence: TGTGCCAGCAGTCAACTGGACAGGGCGCTCTACGAGCAGTACTTC.

This clone has more than one count but fewer than ten. One end of the junction does not line up with germline, which may come from a read error. The rearrangement uses TRBV27 and TRBJ2-5; tentatively, D is TRBD2 (6 bases). Germline V gene lookup returns CDR1 MNHEY and CDR2 SMNVEV (reference sequence). This CDR3 is 14 amino acids long. The CDR3 spells CASSLSRAGETQYF. The CDR3 DNA sequence: TGTGCCAGCAGTCTATCTAGAGCGGGAGAGACCCAGTACTTC.

This clone came up a few times. The genes are TRBV5-4 and TRBJ1-4, with TRBD1 identical over 7 bases. With 4 bases clipped from V and 6 bases from J, the junction kept 3 bases outside the gene matches. CDR3 size: 13 residues. CDR1 is SGHNT, CDR2 YYREEE, per germline (reference sequence). DNA of the CDR3: TGTGCCAGCAGCGCTGGGACAGATGAAAAACTGTTTTTT. Residues: CASSAGTDEKLFF.

This clone was observed a handful of times. The V call is TRBV2, the J call TRBJ2-3; 9 bases are shared with TRBD2. CDR3 length: 14 residues. Per the germline V gene, CDR1 is SNHLY and CDR2 is FYNNEI. The V segment lost 8 bases and the J segment 0 bases; nucleotides outside the gene matches: 3. CDR3 region: CASQGLASTDTQYF. CDR3 DNA sequence: TGTGCCAGCCAAGGACTAGCGAGCACAGATACGCAGTATTTT.

This clone was seen once. The chain is built from TRBV5-1 and TRBJ2-7, with 8 nucleotides matching TRBD1. Germline CDR1 SGHRS, CDR2 YFSETQ. The CDR3 has 14 residues. J was trimmed by 3 bases and V by 2 bases; bases with no gene match: 4. CDR3 protein: CASSLGQGYYEQYF. In nucleotides, the CDR3 is TGCGCCAGCAGCTTAGGACAGGGATACTACGAGCAGTACTTC.

The chain recombines TRBV29-1 with TRBJ2-5; maybe TRBD2 (6 bases). The length of the CDR3 is 12 residues. The V gene's germline CDR1 is SQVTM and CDR2 ANQGSEA. The V gene lost 7 bases and the J gene lost 3 bases, with 12 bases spanning the gap. CDR3 bases: TGCAGCGCCAAACTAGCAGAAGAGACCCAGTACTTC. Its translation: CSAKLAEETQYF.